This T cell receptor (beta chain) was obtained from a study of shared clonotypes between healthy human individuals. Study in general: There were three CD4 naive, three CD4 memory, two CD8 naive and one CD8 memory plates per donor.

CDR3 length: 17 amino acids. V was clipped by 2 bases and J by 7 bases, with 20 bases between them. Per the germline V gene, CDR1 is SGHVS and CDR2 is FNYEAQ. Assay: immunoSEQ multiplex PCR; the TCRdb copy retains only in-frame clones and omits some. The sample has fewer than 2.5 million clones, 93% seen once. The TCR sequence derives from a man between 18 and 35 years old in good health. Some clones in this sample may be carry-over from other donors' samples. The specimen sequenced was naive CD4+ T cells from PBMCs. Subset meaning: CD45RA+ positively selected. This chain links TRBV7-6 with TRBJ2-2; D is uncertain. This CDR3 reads CASSLLSVSNRGGELFF. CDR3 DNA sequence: TGTGCCAGCAGCTTACTTTCGGTCTCGAATCGAGGCGGGGAGCTGTTTTTT.